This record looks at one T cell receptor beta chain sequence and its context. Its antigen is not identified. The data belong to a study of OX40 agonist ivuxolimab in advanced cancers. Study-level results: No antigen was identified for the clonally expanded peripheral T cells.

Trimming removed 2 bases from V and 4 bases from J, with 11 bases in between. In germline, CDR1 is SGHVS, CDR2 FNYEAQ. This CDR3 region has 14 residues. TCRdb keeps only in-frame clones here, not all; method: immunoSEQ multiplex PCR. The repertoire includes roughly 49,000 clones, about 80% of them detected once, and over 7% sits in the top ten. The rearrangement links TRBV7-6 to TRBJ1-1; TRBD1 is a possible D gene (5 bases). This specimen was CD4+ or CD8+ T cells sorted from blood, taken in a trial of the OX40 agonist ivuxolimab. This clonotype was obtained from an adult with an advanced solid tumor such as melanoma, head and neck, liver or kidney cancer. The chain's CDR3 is CASSLSPGRTEAFF. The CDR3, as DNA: TGTGCCAGCAGCTTATCCCCGGGGCGCACTGAAGCTTTCTTT.